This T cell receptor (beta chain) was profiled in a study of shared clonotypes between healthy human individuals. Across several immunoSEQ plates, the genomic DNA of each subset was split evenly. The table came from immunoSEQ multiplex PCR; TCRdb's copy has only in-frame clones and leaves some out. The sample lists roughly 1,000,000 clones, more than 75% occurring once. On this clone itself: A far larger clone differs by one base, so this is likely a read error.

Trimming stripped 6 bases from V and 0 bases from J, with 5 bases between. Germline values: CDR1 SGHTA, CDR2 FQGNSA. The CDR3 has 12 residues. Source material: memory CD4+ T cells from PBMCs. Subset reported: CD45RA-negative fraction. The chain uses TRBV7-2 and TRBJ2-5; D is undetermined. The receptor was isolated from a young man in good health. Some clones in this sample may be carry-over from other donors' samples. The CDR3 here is CASSSYQETQYF. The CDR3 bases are TGTGCCAGCAGTTCGTACCAAGAGACCCAGTACTTC.